The 3 T cell receptor beta chains given below trace back to one sample, sequenced in a study of T cells after yellow fever vaccination. TCRdb redid the calling of the 5' RACE reads with MiXCR, one entry per CDR3 protein. The data contain 70,000 or so distinct CDR3 sequences, around 7.8% of them seen just once; the ten biggest clones take up roughly 29%. Sequences were derived from CD8+ T cells sorted from PBMCs, sampled around 10 days after the first yellow fever vaccination. Source of these receptors: a man aged 18-30 years who received the YFV17D yellow fever vaccine.

This clonotype was recorded at least ten times. This chain connects TRBV29-1 to TRBJ2-2; 12 positions agree with TRBD2. Germline V gene data show CDR1 as SQVTM and CDR2 as ANQGSEA. V lost 3 bases to trimming and J lost 2 bases; unmatched junction nucleotides: 4. This CDR3 comprises 16 residues. The CDR3 DNA follows: TGCAGCGTTGATGGACTAGCGGGGTCAAACACCGGGGAGCTGTTTTTT. Its translation: CSVDGLAGSNTGELFF.

This clonotype has a handful of counts. The chain joins TRBV3-1 to TRBJ2-3; 8 bases are shared with TRBD2. Germline-derived CDR1 and CDR2 are LGHDT and YNNKEL (reference sequence). CDR3 length equals 15 residues. Trimming at V came to 8 bases and at J to 2 bases, leaving 9 bases not matched to a gene. The CDR3 DNA follows: TGTGCCAGCTGCCTTGTAGCGGGGAACACAGATACGCAGTATTTT. Translating gives CASCLVAGNTDTQYF.

Many counts were recorded for this clonotype. The chain employs TRBV6-1 and TRBJ1-4; D not resolved. This CDR3 is 14 amino acids long. CDR1 is MNHNS and CDR2 is SASEGT in the germline V gene. V was clipped by 6 bases and J by 0 bases, with 8 bases between them. In nucleotides, the CDR3 is TGTGCCAGCAGAACCGGAGCAACTAATGAAAAACTGTTTTTT. Translating it yields CASRTGATNEKLFF.